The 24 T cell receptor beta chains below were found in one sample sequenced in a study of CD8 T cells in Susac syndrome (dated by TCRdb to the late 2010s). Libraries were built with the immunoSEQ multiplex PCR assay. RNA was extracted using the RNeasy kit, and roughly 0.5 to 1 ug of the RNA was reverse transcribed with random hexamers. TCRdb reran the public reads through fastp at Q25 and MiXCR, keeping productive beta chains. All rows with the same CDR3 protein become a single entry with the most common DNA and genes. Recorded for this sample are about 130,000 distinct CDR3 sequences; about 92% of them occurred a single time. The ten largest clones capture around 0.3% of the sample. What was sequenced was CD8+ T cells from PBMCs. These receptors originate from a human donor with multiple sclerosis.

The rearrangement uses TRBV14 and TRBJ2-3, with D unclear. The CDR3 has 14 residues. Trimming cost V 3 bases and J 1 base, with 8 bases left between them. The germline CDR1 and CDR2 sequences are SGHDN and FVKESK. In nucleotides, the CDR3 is TGTGCCAGCAGCCACCCTCGGCGCACAGATACGCAGTATTTT. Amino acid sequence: CASSHPRRTDTQYF.

The CDR3 loop is CASSVGTANQETQYF. CDR3 nucleotide sequence: TGTGCCAGCAGTGTCGGGACAGCCAACCAAGAGACCCAGTACTTC. The V and J genes are TRBV12-3 or TRBV12-4 and TRBJ2-5, with TRBD1 matching 7 bases. V dropped 5 bases and J dropped 0; count of bases not matched to a gene: 6. The CDR3 extends over 15 amino acids.

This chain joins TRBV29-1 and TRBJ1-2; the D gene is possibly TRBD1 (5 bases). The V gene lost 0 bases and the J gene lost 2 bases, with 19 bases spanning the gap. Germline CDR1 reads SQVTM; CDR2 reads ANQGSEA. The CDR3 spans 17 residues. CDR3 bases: TGCAGCGTTGAAGAGGGTCGCAGTGGGGGGGGGAACTATGGCTACACCTTC. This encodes CSVEEGRSGGGNYGYTF.

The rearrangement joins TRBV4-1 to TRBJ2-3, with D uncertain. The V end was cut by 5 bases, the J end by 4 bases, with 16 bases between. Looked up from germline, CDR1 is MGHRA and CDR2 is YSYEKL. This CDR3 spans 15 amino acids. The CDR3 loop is CASSSELPAADTQYF. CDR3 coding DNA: TGCGCCAGCAGCTCAGAACTCCCGGCGGCAGATACGCAGTATTTT.

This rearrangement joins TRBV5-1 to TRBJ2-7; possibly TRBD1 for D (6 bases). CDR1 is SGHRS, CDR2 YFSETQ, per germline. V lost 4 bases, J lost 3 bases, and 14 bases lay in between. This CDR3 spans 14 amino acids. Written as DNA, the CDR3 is TGCGCCAGCAGCCCGGGACAACTCCACTACGAGCAGTACTTC. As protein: CASSPGQLHYEQYF.

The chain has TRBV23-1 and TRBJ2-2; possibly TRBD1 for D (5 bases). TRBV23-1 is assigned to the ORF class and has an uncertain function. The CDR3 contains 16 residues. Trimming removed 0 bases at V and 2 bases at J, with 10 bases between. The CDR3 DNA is TGCGCCAGCAGTCAATCGGACGGACATAACACCGGGGAGCTGTTTTTT. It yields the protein CASSQSDGHNTGELFF.

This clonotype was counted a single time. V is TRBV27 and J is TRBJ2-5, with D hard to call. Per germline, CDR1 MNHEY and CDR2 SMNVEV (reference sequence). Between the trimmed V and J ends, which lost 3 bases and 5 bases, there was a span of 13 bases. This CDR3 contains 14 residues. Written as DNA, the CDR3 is TGTGCCAGCAGTTTCAAGGGCCGTGAGGAGACCCAGTACTTC. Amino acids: CASSFKGREETQYF.

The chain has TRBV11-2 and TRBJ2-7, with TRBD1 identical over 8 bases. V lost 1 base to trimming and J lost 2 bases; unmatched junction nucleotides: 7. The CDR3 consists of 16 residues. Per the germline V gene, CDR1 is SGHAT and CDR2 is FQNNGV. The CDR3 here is CASSLAAWTGTYEQYF. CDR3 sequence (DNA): TGTGCCAGCAGCTTAGCTGCGTGGACAGGGACCTACGAGCAGTACTTC.

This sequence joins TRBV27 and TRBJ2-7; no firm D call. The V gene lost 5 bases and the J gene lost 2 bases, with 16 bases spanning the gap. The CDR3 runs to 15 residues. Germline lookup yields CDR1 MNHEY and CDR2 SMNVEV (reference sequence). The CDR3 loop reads CASSPKFPPAYEQYV. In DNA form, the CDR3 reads TGTGCCAGCAGTCCCAAGTTCCCGCCCGCCTACGAGCAGTACGTC.

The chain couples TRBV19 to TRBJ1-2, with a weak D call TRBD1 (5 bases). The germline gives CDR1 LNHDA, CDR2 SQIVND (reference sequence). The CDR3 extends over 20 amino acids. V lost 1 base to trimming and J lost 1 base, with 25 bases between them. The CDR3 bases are TGTGCCAGTAGTATAGCCCTGGAGGTCGGAGGGGTCTACTATAACTATGGCTACACCTTC. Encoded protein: CASSIALEVGGVYYNYGYTF. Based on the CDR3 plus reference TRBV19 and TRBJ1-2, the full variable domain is DGGITQSPKYLFRKEGQNVTLSCEQNLNHDAMYWYRQDPGQGLRLIYYSQIVNDFQKGDIAEGYSVSREKKESFPLTVTSAQKNPTAFYLCASSIALEVGGVYYNYGYTFGSGTRLTVV.

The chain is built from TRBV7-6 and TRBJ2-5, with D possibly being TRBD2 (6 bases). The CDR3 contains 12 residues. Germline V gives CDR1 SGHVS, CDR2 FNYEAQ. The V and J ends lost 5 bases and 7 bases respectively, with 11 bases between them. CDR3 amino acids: CASSPFGGTQYF. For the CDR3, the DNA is TGTGCCAGCAGCCCCTTCGGGGGGACCCAGTACTTC.

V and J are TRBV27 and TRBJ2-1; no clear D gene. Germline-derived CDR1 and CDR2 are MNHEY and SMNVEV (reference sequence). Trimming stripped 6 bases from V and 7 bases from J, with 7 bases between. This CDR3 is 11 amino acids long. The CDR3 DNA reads TGTGCCAGCAGCACACGGAATGAGCAGTTCTTC. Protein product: CASSTRNEQFF.

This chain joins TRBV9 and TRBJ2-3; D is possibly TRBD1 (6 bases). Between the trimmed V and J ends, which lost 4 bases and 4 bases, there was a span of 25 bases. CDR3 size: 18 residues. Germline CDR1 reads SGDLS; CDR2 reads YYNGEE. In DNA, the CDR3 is TGTGCCAGCAGCTCGACATCCCGTCTGGGGGCCCCGGCAGATACGCAGTATTTT. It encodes CASSSTSRLGAPADTQYF.

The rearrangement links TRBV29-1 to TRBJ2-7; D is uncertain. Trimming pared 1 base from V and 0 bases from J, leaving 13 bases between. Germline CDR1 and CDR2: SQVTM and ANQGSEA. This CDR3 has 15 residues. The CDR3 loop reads CSVEGVSPTSYEQYF. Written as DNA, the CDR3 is TGCAGCGTTGAAGGGGTCAGTCCCACCTCCTACGAGCAGTACTTC.

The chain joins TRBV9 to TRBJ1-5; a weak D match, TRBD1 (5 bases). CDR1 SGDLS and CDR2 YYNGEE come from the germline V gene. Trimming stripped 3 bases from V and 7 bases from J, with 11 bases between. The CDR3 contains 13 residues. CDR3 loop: CASSASGGQPQHF. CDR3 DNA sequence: TGTGCCAGCAGCGCGTCCGGGGGGCAGCCCCAGCATTTT.

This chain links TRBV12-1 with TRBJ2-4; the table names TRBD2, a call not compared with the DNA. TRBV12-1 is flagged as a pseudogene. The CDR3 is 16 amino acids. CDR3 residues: CASSSFSGVAKNIQYF. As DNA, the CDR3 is TGTGCCAGCAGCTCTTTTAGCGGGGTAGCCAAAAACATTCAGTACTTC.

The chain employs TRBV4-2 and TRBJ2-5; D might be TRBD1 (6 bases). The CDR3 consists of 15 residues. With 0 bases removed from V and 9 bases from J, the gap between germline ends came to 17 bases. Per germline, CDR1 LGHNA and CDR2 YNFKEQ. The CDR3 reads CASSQDQGTRQPQYF. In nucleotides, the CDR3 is TGTGCCAGCAGCCAAGATCAAGGGACACGGCAGCCCCAGTACTTC.

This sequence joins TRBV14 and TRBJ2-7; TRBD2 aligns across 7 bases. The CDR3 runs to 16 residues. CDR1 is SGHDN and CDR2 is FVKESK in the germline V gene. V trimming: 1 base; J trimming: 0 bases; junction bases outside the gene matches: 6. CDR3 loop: CASSQGSSGSSYEQYV. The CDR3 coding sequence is TGTGCCAGCAGCCAAGGGTCTAGCGGTAGCTCCTACGAGCAGTACGTC.

The CDR3 DNA sequence: TGTGCCAGCAGTCTAAAGCTAACCGGGGAGCTGTTTTTT. This codes for CASSLKLTGELFF. V and J are TRBV27 and TRBJ2-2, with no clear D. Trimming stripped 5 bases from V and 5 bases from J, with 9 bases between. Germline CDR1 is MNHEY and CDR2 is SMNVEV (reference sequence). This CDR3 is built from 13 residues.

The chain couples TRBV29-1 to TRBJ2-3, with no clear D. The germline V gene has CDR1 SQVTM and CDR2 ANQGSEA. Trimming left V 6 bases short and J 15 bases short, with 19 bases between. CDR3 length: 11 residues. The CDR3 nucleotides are TGCAGCGTCGAAACCCGGACCGTGAATTATTTT. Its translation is CSVETRTVNYF.

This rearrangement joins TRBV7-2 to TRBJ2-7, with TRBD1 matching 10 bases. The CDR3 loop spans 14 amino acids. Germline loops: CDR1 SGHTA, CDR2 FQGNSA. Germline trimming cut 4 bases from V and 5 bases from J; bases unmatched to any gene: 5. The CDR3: CASSSDRGKHEQYV. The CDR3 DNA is TGTGCCAGCAGCTCGGACAGGGGGAAACACGAGCAGTACGTC.

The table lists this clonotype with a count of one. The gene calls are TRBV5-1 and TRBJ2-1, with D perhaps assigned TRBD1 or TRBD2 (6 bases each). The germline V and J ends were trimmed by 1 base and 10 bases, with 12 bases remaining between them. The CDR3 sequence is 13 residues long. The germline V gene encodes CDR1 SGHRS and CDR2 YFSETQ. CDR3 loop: CASSLTGAGEQFF. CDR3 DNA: TGCGCCAGCAGCTTGACGGGGGCGGGAGAGCAGTTCTTC.

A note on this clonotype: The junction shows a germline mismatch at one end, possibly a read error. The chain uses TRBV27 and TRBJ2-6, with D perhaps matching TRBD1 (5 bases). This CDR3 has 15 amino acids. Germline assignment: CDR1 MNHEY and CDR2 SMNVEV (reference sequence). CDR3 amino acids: CATSLGRAGANVLTF. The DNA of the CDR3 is TGTGCCACCAGTTTAGGCAGGGCTGGGGCCAACGTCCTGACTTTC.

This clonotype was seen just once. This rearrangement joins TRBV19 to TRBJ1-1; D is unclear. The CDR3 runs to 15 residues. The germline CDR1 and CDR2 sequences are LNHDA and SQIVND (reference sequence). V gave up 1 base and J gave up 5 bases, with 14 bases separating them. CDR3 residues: CASSIGTVLGTEAFF. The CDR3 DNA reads TGTGCCAGTAGTATAGGTACAGTCCTGGGTACTGAAGCTTTCTTT.